These T cell receptor beta chains were read from a single sample in a study of beta chain features in type 1 diabetes. Clones were read by immunoSEQ multiplex PCR, and TCRdb kept only the in-frame ones, dropping some. Here the sample spans a few hundred thousand clones, over 8.5% being singletons. Sequences were obtained from central memory CD4+ T cells from blood. These receptors originate from a man between 25 and 39 years old with type 1 diabetes. CDR3s include the opening cysteine and the closing phenylalanine or tryptophan. The D gene is left open where the match is weak. Part of the rows lack a size; the others show once, few, many or a class for expanded clones.

D	V	size	CDR3
.	TRBV7-2	few	CASSLGRAGDTQYF
TRBD1	TRBV10-3	.	CAISEPGQGAGNTIYF
.	TRBV28	few	CASSPTRGYNQPQHF
.	TRBV7-2	few	CASSPRWGHEQYF
.	TRBV9	few	CASSVEPSFTGELFF
.	TRBV19	.	CASSTPGIADTQYF
.	TRBV11-2	.	CASSSPQTVSYTF
TRBD2	TRBV5-1	few	CASSLTTSGEETQYF
TRBD2	TRBV7-7	few	CASSSASGRQSSYNEQFF
.	TRBV5-6	few	CASSLSGPGEAFF
.	TRBV28	many	CASSLSGQETQYF
.	TRBV28	.	CASRPGGLGYEQYF
TRBD2	TRBV5-1	.	CASSLVTGTSGSVWETQYF
.	TRBV9	.	CASSYSYRTDTQYF
.	TRBV28	many	CASSFRTGETQYF
.	TRBV10-1	few	CASSYDRQETQYF
.	TRBV6-1	few	CASANSFSEEETQYF
.	TRBV10-3	few	CASSEASGTAYGYTF
TRBD2	TRBV5-4	.	CASSSLLGTIYNEQFF
.	TRBV6-6	.	CASSFRDHRFPYEQYF
.	TRBV7-9	.	CASSPTSSYNEQFF
.	TRBV2	few	CASSYALGEQYF
TRBD2	TRBV5-1	few	CASRWRLAGEETQYF
TRBD2	TRBV13	.	CASSLFGRIAGGPTGTDTQYF
.	TRBV7-2	.	CASTTGTGGEKLFF
.	TRBV6-5	.	CASSYQNGELFF
.	TRBV28	.	CASSTSGHLYEQYF
TRBD1	TRBV28	few	CASSLKGADYEQYF
TRBD1	TRBV28	.	CASDDRGTNEKLFF
.	TRBV10-3	many	CAISNQGIDKNIQYF
TRBD1	TRBV7-6	few	CASSSWTGHGQPQHF
TRBD2	TRBV2	many	CASSLAGASYNEQFF
.	TRBV28	.	CASSGGTSAYEQYF
TRBD1	TRBV29-1	few	CSVSTGGGGSVGQYF
TRBD1	TRBV7-2	.	CASSRDRVTSYEQYF
.	TRBV5-1	.	CASSFSGARNDGYTF
.	TRBV5-1	many	CASSLVPDQPQHF
TRBD2	TRBV7-9	few	CASSLTSGYNEQFF
.	TRBV6-6	.	CASSLNGGLTGELFF
TRBD1	TRBV6-5	many	CASSRHGTGTYEQYF
.	TRBV27	few	CASRTGNYSPLHF
.	TRBV5-3	few	CARSLGYTENSYNEQFF
TRBD2	TRBV29-1	once	CSVVSWEGHSYEQYF
TRBD1	TRBV5-6	.	CASSPRDRGQIYGYTF
.	TRBV6-1	few	CATLRDNTGYEQYF
.	TRBV30	few	CAWSPPGPNNQPQHF
TRBD2	TRBV4-3	.	CASSQDGREGEQYF
.	TRBV28	many	CASSLSPDRTDTQYF
.	TRBV5-4	.	CASSLAAGSNQPQHF
TRBD1	TRBV9	few	CASSAGTGGRGYTF
.	TRBV28	few	CASSLYGGAYQETQYF
.	TRBV11-1	.	CASSSGTLRGEQYF
.	TRBV5-4	few	CASSPPSNEKLFF
TRBD1	TRBV28	few	CASSSDRRTFFYF
TRBD2	TRBV5-6	many	CASSWAGAGEQYF
TRBD2	TRBV4-3	few	CASSQTTGLAGGPDEQYF
.	TRBV25-1	few	CASSEYGVDTGELFF
.	TRBV28	many	CASSYDDYGYTF
.	TRBV2	.	CASTSGGPQFF